This entry describes one T cell receptor (beta chain). The antigen is not known. The study made its TRB cDNA libraries by 5' RACE, adding UMI labels. TCRdb reworked the 5' RACE reads into one entry per CDR3 protein, no DNA. This listing includes fewer than 140,000 distinct CDR3 sequences. This sample is part of a study of CXCR3-negative and CXCR3-positive naive CD8 T cells. Study-wide background: Collectively, the libraries yielded 110 million to 150 million TRB reads in total, at about 1.5 +/- 0.3 million per library.

Study-wide points: Hydrophobicity was higher for TRB CDR3s found in CXCR3-positive naive cells than in CXCR3-negative naive cells. The naive subsets expressed comparable surface CD5, and the authors inferred TCR strength from TRB CDR3 properties.

CDR1 MDHEN and CDR2 SYDVKM come from the germline V gene. The CDR3 consists of 13 residues. CD45RO-CCR7+CD27+CD95- cells counted as naive CD8+ T cells. Sequenced material: naive CXCR3+ CD8+ T cells from blood. As to subset: CD45RO-CCR7+CD27+CD95- naive CD8+ T cells expressing CXCR3 (TNR3+). J is TRBJ2-7 and V is TRBV28; TCRdb selects TRBD2, and the lack of DNA leaves this call unchecked. The TCR was taken from a human donor in good health. Some clones in this sample may be carry-over from other donors' samples. This chain's CDR3 is CASSHRLANEQYF. Together with reference TRBV28 and TRBJ2-7, the CDR3 gives the full variable domain: DVKVTQSSRYLVKRTGEKVFLECVQDMDHENMFWYRQDPGLGLRLIYFSYDVKMKEKGDIPEGYSVSREKKERFSLILESASTNQTSMYLCASSHRLANEQYFGPGTRLTVT.